These 22 T cell receptor beta chains came from one sample sequenced in a study of blood T cell repertoires in COVID-19. The repertoire was sequenced with immunoSEQ multiplex PCR; TCRdb's copy has only in-frame clones and lacks some. This table has 65,000 or so clones, approximately 78% appearing once. Specimen: peripheral blood. These receptors came from a man of 80 years or more with acute or convalescent COVID-19.

This chain joins TRBV5-4 and TRBJ2-7; 10 bases are shared with TRBD2. J lost 2 bases, V lost 4 bases, and 18 bases had no gene match. The CDR3 has 19 amino acids. Per germline, CDR1 SGHNT and CDR2 YYREEE (reference sequence). CDR3 DNA sequence: TGTGCCAGCAGCGCTGGGGGAATCCTACTAGCGGGGACACCCTACGAGCAGTACTTC. It translates to CASSAGGILLAGTPYEQYF.

V gene TRBV5-1 combines with J gene TRBJ1-2; D gene uncertain. Trimming removed 0 bases at V and 6 bases at J, with 6 bases between. Germline assignment: CDR1 SGHRS and CDR2 YFSETQ. The CDR3 consists of 12 residues. CDR3 nucleotide sequence: TGCGCCAGCAGCTTGGGGCAGGATGGCTACACCTTC. This sequence encodes CASSLGQDGYTF.

About this clone: The same CDR3 also results from other DNA sequences found in this sample. The chain couples TRBV10-1 to TRBJ2-2, with TRBD1 identical over 10 bases. Losses at the gene ends were 8 bases for V and 6 bases for J; bases not matched to a gene: 6. Germline CDR1 and CDR2: WNHNN and SYGVQD (reference sequence). The CDR3 has 14 residues. In DNA form, the CDR3 reads TGCGCCAGCGGACAGGGGGACGGCGCCGGGGAGCTGTTTTTT. Translation gives CASGQGDGAGELFF.

This chain links TRBV9 with TRBJ1-1; TRBD1 matches at 8 bases. With V trimmed by 0 bases and J by 4 bases, 5 bases remained unmatched. This CDR3 has 15 residues. Germline CDR1 and CDR2: SGDLS and YYNGEE. The CDR3 DNA is TGTGCCAGCAGCGTAGTTACAGGGGGTATCACTGAAGCTTTCTTT. Protein sequence: CASSVVTGGITEAFF.

The CDR3 region is CASSLVPGSSTDTQYF. CDR3 sequence (DNA): TGCGCCAGCAGCTTGGTGCCAGGCTCTAGCACAGATACGCAGTATTTT. This chain uses TRBV5-1 with TRBJ2-3; D is ambiguous. Germline assignment: CDR1 SGHRS and CDR2 YFSETQ. The V gene lost 0 bases and the J gene lost 0 bases, with 11 bases spanning the gap. The CDR3 runs 16 residues.

The rearrangement joins TRBV20-1 to TRBJ2-5; TRBD1 matches 9 bases. The ends lost 3 bases at V and 5 bases at J; junction bases unmatched: 10. This CDR3 has 15 residues. Germline assignment: CDR1 DFQATT and CDR2 SNEGSKA (reference sequence). The CDR3 region has the DNA TGCAGTGCTAGTAGTGAGGACAGGGGTCGGGAGACCCAGTACTTC. Encoded protein: CSASSEDRGRETQYF.

V is TRBV27 and J is TRBJ1-1; D gene uncertain. The CDR3 is 12 amino acids. CDR1 is MNHEY and CDR2 is SMNVEV in the germline V gene (reference sequence). V gave up 7 bases and J gave up 10 bases, with 16 bases separating them. Here the CDR3 DNA reads TGTGCCAGCACCGAAGTCGATCGAGGAGCTTTCTTT. It translates to CASTEVDRGAFF.

The chain is built from TRBV9 and TRBJ1-3; D may be TRBD1 (6 bases). Germline V CDR1 and CDR2: SGDLS, YYNGEE. Trimming left V 2 bases short and J 3 bases short, with 9 bases between. The CDR3 contains 14 residues. The DNA for the CDR3 is TGTGCCAGCAGCGTTACAGGGAGTGGAAACACCATATATTTT. Its translation: CASSVTGSGNTIYF.

The J gene is TRBJ1-2, the V gene TRBV3-1 (or the pseudogene TRBV3-2); unclear D gene. This CDR3 comprises 15 residues. Trimming took off 1 base at V and 0 bases at J, with 9 bases between the two ends. Germline CDR1 is LGHDT and CDR2 is YNNKEL (reference sequence). The CDR3 DNA sequence: TGTGCCAGCAGCCAAGGGGAGGTGGCTAACTATGGCTACACCTTC. It is translated as CASSQGEVANYGYTF.

The chain carries TRBV6-5 and TRBJ2-5; TRBD1 aligns across 9 bases. Trimming removed 2 bases from V and 4 bases from J; junction bases left unmatched: 5. Germline V lookup: CDR1 MNHEY, CDR2 SVGAGI. The CDR3 is 15 residues long. In DNA, the CDR3 is TGTGCCAGCAGTTACGCCCACAGGGGGCGAGAGACCCAGTACTTC. Translating gives CASSYAHRGRETQYF.

In DNA form, the CDR3 reads TGTGCCAGCAGCCAAGAAGCGGGGGAGGCCATCTACAATGAGCAGTTCTTC. This codes for CASSQEAGEAIYNEQFF. The chain recombines TRBV3-1 (or the pseudogene TRBV3-2) with TRBJ2-1, with 8 bases lining up with TRBD2. CDR1 and CDR2 (germline): LGHDT, YNNKEL (reference sequence). Trimming took 0 bases from V and 3 from J; bases not matched to a gene: 7. This CDR3 has 17 amino acids.

The chain combines TRBV5-1 with TRBJ2-7; TRBD1 matches at 8 bases. Unmatched junction bases numbered 10, after V lost 4 bases and J lost 4 bases. This CDR3 is 15 amino acids long. CDR1 is SGHRS, CDR2 YFSETQ, per germline. The CDR3 loop reads CASSPRAGGRYEQYF. CDR3 coding DNA: TGCGCCAGCAGCCCGAGGGCAGGGGGCCGGTACGAGCAGTACTTC.

This clone was seen once. This chain links TRBV28 with TRBJ2-3, with D hard to call. V gave up 3 bases and J gave up 5 bases, with 3 bases separating them. The CDR3 contains 11 residues. CDR1 and CDR2 (germline): MDHEN, SYDVKM. CDR3 in DNA: TGTGCCAGCAGTTTCTTAGATACGCAGTATTTT. Translated: CASSFLDTQYF.

The gene calls are TRBV5-8 and TRBJ1-1; the D gene is possibly TRBD1 (5 bases). Trimming took off 4 bases at V and 4 bases at J, with 17 bases between the two ends. This CDR3 region has 15 residues. Germline values: CDR1 SGHTS, CDR2 YDEGEE. The CDR3 is CASSKGQGISTEAFF. The CDR3 DNA is TGTGCCAGCAGCAAGGGCCAGGGAATAAGCACTGAAGCTTTCTTT.

The gene calls are TRBV12-5 and TRBJ1-5, with D tentatively TRBD1 (5 bases). CDR1 LGHNT and CDR2 FRNRAP come from the germline V gene. The CDR3 covers 21 residues. Trimming removed 0 bases at V and 2 bases at J, with 26 bases between. CDR3 bases: TGTGCTAGTGGTTTGGTAACAATTACTGGGGGGGTCCGATTTCGCAATCAGCCCCAGCATTTT. It translates to CASGLVTITGGVRFRNQPQHF.

This clone showed up just a few times. In DNA form, the CDR3 reads TGTGCCAGCAGCCAACAGGGGGTGGGAAGTGGCTACACCTTC. It yields the protein CASSQQGVGSGYTF. The chain recombines TRBV7-8 with TRBJ1-2; 8 nucleotides align to TRBD1. Germline assignment: CDR1 SGHVS and CDR2 FQNEAQ. With V trimmed by 5 bases and J by 7 bases, 9 bases remained unmatched. This CDR3 has 14 amino acids.

As to this clone: The sample carries other DNA sequences with the same CDR3. This chain links TRBV2 with TRBJ1-6; 7 bases match TRBD1. The CDR3 is made up of 13 amino acids. V was clipped by 6 bases and J by 7 bases; unmatched bases: 3. Germline CDR1 reads SNHLY; CDR2 reads FYNNEI. CDR3 in amino acids: CASRGQENSPLHF. The CDR3, as DNA: TGTGCCAGCAGAGGACAGGAGAATTCACCCCTCCACTTT.

This chain joins TRBV3-1 (or the pseudogene TRBV3-2) and TRBJ1-2; D not resolved. This CDR3 has 16 amino acids. Per germline, CDR1 LGHDT and CDR2 YNNKEL (reference sequence). Trimming took 0 bases from V and 3 from J, leaving 14 bases between them. In nucleotides, the CDR3 is TGTGCCAGCAGCCAAGATCTTGGCAGGCGCTACTATGGCTACACCTTC. It yields the protein CASSQDLGRRYYGYTF.

V is TRBV10-1 and J is TRBJ2-7; D ambiguous. V lost 0 bases, J lost 3 bases, and 9 bases lay in between. The CDR3 extends over 14 amino acids. The germline V gene has CDR1 WNHNN and CDR2 SYGVQD (reference sequence). CDR3 sequence reads: CASSESRGNYEQYF. CDR3 bases: TGCGCCAGCAGTGAGTCCCGCGGTAACTACGAGCAGTACTTC.

The rearrangement joins TRBV6-1 to TRBJ2-3; D gene ambiguous. The CDR3 is 15 amino acids. Germline V gene lookup returns CDR1 MNHNS and CDR2 SASEGT. The V end was cut by 1 base, the J end by 2 bases, with 10 bases between. The CDR3 DNA is TGTGCCAGCAGTGAAGGAGGAACTCTCACAGATACGCAGTATTTT. Amino acid sequence: CASSEGGTLTDTQYF.

The chain uses TRBV18 and TRBJ2-3; 9 bases agree with TRBD1. The CDR3 sequence is 14 residues long. From germline, CDR1 is KGHSH and CDR2 LQKENI. Germline trimming cut 4 bases from V and 4 bases from J; bases unmatched to any gene: 3. This CDR3 is CASSQQGAADTQYF. For the CDR3, the DNA is TGTGCCAGCTCACAACAGGGGGCCGCAGATACGCAGTATTTT.

The chain has TRBV10-3 and TRBJ2-3, with D maybe TRBD2 (6 bases). Trimming removed 4 bases at V and 6 bases at J, with 17 bases between. Per germline, CDR1 ENHRY and CDR2 SYGVKD. The CDR3 sequence is 15 residues long. In DNA form, the CDR3 reads TGTGCCATCAGTGTAGGTAGCGGACGACATGATACGCAGTATTTT. Its translation: CAISVGSGRHDTQYF.